A single sample is the source of the 18 T cell receptor beta chains below, sequenced in a study of T cell repertoires in cytomegalovirus infection. TCRdb re-derived calls from the reads in MiXCR, one entry per CDR3 protein. Among 200,000 or so distinct CDR3 sequences, approximately 28% were seen once, and the ten largest hold 31%. The sequenced sample was PBMCs. Source of these receptors: a human donor in good health (CMV status not recorded). Some clones in this sample may be carry-over from other donors' samples.

This clonotype was counted many times. The chain couples TRBV7-2 to TRBJ2-3; 14 nucleotides align to TRBD2. J was trimmed by 2 bases and V by 4 bases; bases with no gene match: 2. The CDR3 sequence is 16 residues long. CDR1 is SGHTA, CDR2 FQGNSA, per germline. The CDR3 sequence is CASSWTSGGLTDTQYF. CDR3 coding DNA: TGTGCCAGCAGCTGGACTAGCGGGGGGCTCACAGATACGCAGTATTTT.

The chain links TRBV15 to TRBJ1-5, with 8 bases lining up with TRBD1. Per germline, CDR1 LNHNV and CDR2 YYDKDF (reference sequence). The CDR3 contains 15 residues. J lost 7 bases, V lost 5 bases, and 10 bases had no gene match. In nucleotides, the CDR3 is TGTGCCACCAGCGATAGGACAGGGAACGAGCAGCCCCAGCATTTT. Translating it yields CATSDRTGNEQPQHF.

This clonotype has more than one count but fewer than ten. The rearrangement uses TRBV6-2 or TRBV6-3 and TRBJ2-2; D not certain. The germline V and J ends were trimmed by 6 bases and 6 bases, with 8 bases remaining between them. This CDR3 is 12 amino acids long. CDR1 and CDR2 (germline): MNHEY, SVGEGT. The CDR3 loop is CASSLSPGELFF. In DNA, the CDR3 is TGTGCCAGCAGCCTCTCCCCCGGGGAGCTGTTTTTT.

The chain uses TRBV12-3 or TRBV12-4 and TRBJ2-1, with D unclear. CDR3 length: 13 amino acids. Trimming took 4 bases from V and 7 from J, leaving 11 bases between them. CDR3 coding DNA: TGTGCCAGCAGTTATGTCCTGGGGAATGAGCAGTTCTTC. Encoded protein: CASSYVLGNEQFF.

There are a few counts of this clonotype. At one end the junction does not follow the germline gene, possibly because of a read error. This chain links TRBV5-1 with TRBJ1-2, with D unresolved. Germline values: CDR1 SGHRS, CDR2 YFSETQ. This CDR3 is built from 12 residues. CDR3 amino acids: CASTLGNYGYTF. In DNA form, the CDR3 reads TGCGCCAGCACCTTGGGAAACTATGGCTACACCTTC.

V and J are TRBV7-8 and TRBJ2-5; TRBD1 matches 9 bases. This CDR3 region has 15 residues. Germline CDR1 is SGHVS and CDR2 is FQNEAQ. V was clipped by 5 bases and J by 4 bases; unmatched bases: 8. The CDR3 sequence is CASSAVQGAGETQYF. The CDR3 DNA sequence: TGTGCCAGCAGCGCTGTACAGGGGGCTGGAGAGACCCAGTACTTC. The full variable domain, rest sourced from reference TRBV7-8 and TRBJ2-5, is GAGVSQSPRYKVAKRGQDVALRCDPISGHVSLFWYQQALGQGPEFLTYFQNEAQLDKSGLPSDRFFAERPEGSVSTLKIQRTQQEDSAVYLCASSAVQGAGETQYFGPGTRLLVL.

This clonotype has only a few counts. The rearrangement uses TRBV4-1 and TRBJ2-4; 7 bases fit TRBD1. This CDR3 region has 18 residues. V shed 1 base and J 3 bases; nucleotides not matched to a gene: 12. Germline values: CDR1 MGHRA, CDR2 YSYEKL. As DNA, the CDR3 is TGCGCCAGCAGCCAAGGGAGGACAGGCGGCGCAGTCAAAAACATTCAGTACTTC. Its translation is CASSQGRTGGAVKNIQYF.

V is TRBV12-5 and J is TRBJ2-7, with a tentative D call TRBD2 (5 bases). Trimming shortened V by 4 bases and J by 9 bases, and 13 bases separated the two germline ends. This CDR3 spans 12 amino acids. Germline-derived CDR1 and CDR2 are LGHNT and FRNRAP. This CDR3 is CASGSSPEAQYF. CDR3 DNA: TGTGCTAGTGGTTCTTCCCCGGAGGCGCAGTACTTC.

The chain couples TRBV12-3 or TRBV12-4 to TRBJ1-2, with no clear D. There are 14 residues in the CDR3. The V gene lost 4 bases and the J gene lost 3 bases, with 12 bases spanning the gap. The CDR3 DNA follows: TGTGCCAGCAGTTACCTTACCGTCCACTATGGCTACACCTTC. Translation gives CASSYLTVHYGYTF.

V usage is TRBV4-2 and J usage is TRBJ1-2; 7 bases line up with TRBD1. The CDR3 is 16 residues long. The junction had 8 bases not matched to a gene; V was cut back by 0 bases and J by 4 bases. CDR1 and CDR2 (germline): LGHNA, YNFKEQ. The CDR3 loop is CASSQERNRGGYGYTF. The CDR3 DNA sequence: TGTGCCAGCAGCCAAGAAAGGAACAGGGGTGGCTATGGCTACACCTTC.

This clonotype was counted a few times. The chain recombines TRBV19 with TRBJ2-6; TRBD2 agrees at 7 bases. The CDR3 is made up of 18 amino acids. Germline assignment: CDR1 LNHDA and CDR2 SQIVND (reference sequence). The junction had 6 bases not matched to a gene; V was cut back by 1 base and J by 0 bases. CDR3 sequence (DNA): TGTGCCAGTAGTATAGGGACTGCGGGGGACTCTGGGGCCAACGTCCTGACTTTC. Translated: CASSIGTAGDSGANVLTF.

This clonotype was found many times. The chain combines TRBV7-2 with TRBJ2-5, with D hard to call. Germline-derived CDR1 and CDR2 are SGHTA and FQGNSA. The CDR3 runs to 13 residues. The V and J ends lost 0 bases and 0 bases respectively, with 2 bases between them. The CDR3 here is CASSLAYQETQYF. Here the CDR3 DNA reads TGTGCCAGCAGCTTAGCCTACCAAGAGACCCAGTACTTC.

This clonotype was observed a few times. The rearrangement uses TRBV5-1 and TRBJ2-7; tentative D call: TRBD2 (6 bases). Germline V lookup: CDR1 SGHRS, CDR2 YFSETQ. The CDR3 runs 14 residues. Deletions cut 4 bases from V and 0 bases from J, with 11 bases between. The CDR3, as DNA: TGCGCCAGCAGCGGGGAGGTCTCCTCCTACGAGCAGTACTTC. It is translated as CASSGEVSSYEQYF.

The chain couples TRBV18 to TRBJ1-1, with 7 positions matching TRBD1. Germline-derived CDR1 and CDR2 are KGHSH and LQKENI. J was trimmed by 8 bases and V by 2 bases; bases with no gene match: 8. This CDR3 spans 14 amino acids. The CDR3 sequence is CASSPEGAGGEAFF. CDR3 coding DNA: TGTGCCAGCTCACCAGAGGGGGCCGGGGGAGAAGCTTTCTTT.

The chain employs TRBV20-1 and TRBJ1-2; TRBD1 aligns across 7 bases. This CDR3 region has 14 residues. The junction had 15 bases not matched to a gene; V was cut back by 8 bases and J by 6 bases. Germline CDR1 is DFQATT and CDR2 is SNEGSKA (reference sequence). The CDR3 DNA reads as TGCAGTCTTCAGAGAGGGGGCAGGGCGGATGGCTACACCTTC. This encodes CSLQRGGRADGYTF.

The rearrangement joins TRBV5-4 to TRBJ1-6; the D gene is possibly TRBD1 (6 bases). The CDR3 sequence is 15 residues long. Trimming took 2 bases from V and 5 from J, leaving 11 bases between them. Germline lookup yields CDR1 SGHNT and CDR2 YYREEE (reference sequence). CDR3 protein: CASSFGTSNNSPLHF. The DNA of the CDR3 is TGTGCCAGCAGCTTCGGGACATCGAATAATTCACCCCTCCACTTT.

This clonotype has only a few counts. This chain connects TRBV18 to TRBJ1-4, with a tentative D call TRBD1 (6 bases). Germline CDR1 reads KGHSH; CDR2 reads LQKENI. Trimming left V 4 bases short and J 0 bases short, with 12 bases between. The CDR3 runs 16 residues. The CDR3 region has the DNA TGTGCCAGCTCACGGGAACAGGGATCAACTAATGAAAAACTGTTTTTT. Its protein is CASSREQGSTNEKLFF.

About this clonotype: Sequence at one end of the junction differs from germline and may be a read error. The chain joins TRBV7-2 to TRBJ1-4; 10 nucleotides agree with TRBD1. Germline lookup yields CDR1 SGHTA and CDR2 FQGNSA. This CDR3 is 15 amino acids long. In DNA, the CDR3 is TGTGCCAGCAGCGGGGGACAGGGGCCTAAGGAAAAACTGTTTTTT. Protein: CASSGGQGPKEKLFF.